This TCR beta chain was captured by sequencing in a study of chemoradiotherapy in HPV16-positive cancers. The study's findings and limits: Better recurrence-free survival went with HPV-responsive T-cell expansion in HPV16-positive patients.

Per germline, CDR1 DFQATT and CDR2 SNEGSKA (reference sequence). Between the trimmed V and J ends, which lost 6 bases and 5 bases, there was a span of 10 bases. The CDR3 has 11 residues. Data came from immunoSEQ multiplex PCR; TCRdb stores just in-frame clones and leaves some out. The data hold some 34,000 clones, with 92% observed a single time. Turning to this clone: Its antigen remains unidentified.

The origin of this receptor is a human donor with HPV-associated anogenital cancer. The sample in question was blood, obtained from a patient who underwent chemoradiotherapy. The gene calls are TRBV20-1 and TRBJ1-2; D is unresolved. CDR3 in amino acids: CSAIKLYGYTF. The CDR3 coding sequence is TGCAGTGCCATAAAACTTTATGGCTACACCTTC.